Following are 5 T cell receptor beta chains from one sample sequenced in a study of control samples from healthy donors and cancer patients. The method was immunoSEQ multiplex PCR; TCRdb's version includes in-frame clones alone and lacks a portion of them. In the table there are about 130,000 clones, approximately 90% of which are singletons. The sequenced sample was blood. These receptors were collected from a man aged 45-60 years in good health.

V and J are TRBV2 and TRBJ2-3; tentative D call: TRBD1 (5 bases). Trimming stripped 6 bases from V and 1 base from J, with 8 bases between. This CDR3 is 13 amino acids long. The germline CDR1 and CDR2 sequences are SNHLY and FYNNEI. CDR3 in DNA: TGTGCCAGCAGGTCACAGGGCACAGATACGCAGTATTTT. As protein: CASRSQGTDTQYF.

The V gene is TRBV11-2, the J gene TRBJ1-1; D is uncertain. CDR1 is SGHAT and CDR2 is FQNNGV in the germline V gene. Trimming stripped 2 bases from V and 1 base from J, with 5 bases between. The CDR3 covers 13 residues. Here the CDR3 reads CASSLSENTEAFF. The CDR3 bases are TGTGCCAGCAGCTTAAGCGAGAACACTGAAGCTTTCTTT. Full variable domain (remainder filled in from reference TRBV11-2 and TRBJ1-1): EAGVAQSPRYKIIEKRQSVAFWCNPISGHATLYWYQQILGQGPKLLIQFQNNGVVDDSQLPKDRFSAERLKGVDSTLKIQPAKLEDSAVYLCASSLSENTEAFFGQGTRLTVV.

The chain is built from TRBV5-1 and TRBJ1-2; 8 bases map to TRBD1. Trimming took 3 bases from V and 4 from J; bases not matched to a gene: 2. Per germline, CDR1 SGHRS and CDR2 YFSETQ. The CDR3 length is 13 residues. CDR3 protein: CASSWGQAYGYTF. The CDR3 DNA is TGCGCCAGCAGCTGGGGACAGGCCTATGGCTACACCTTC. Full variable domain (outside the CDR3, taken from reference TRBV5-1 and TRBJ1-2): KAGVTQTPRYLIKTRGQQVTLSCSPISGHRSVSWYQQTPGQGLQFLFEYFSETQRNKGNFPGRFSGRQFSNSRSEMNVSTLELGDSALYLCASSWGQAYGYTFGSGTRLTVV.

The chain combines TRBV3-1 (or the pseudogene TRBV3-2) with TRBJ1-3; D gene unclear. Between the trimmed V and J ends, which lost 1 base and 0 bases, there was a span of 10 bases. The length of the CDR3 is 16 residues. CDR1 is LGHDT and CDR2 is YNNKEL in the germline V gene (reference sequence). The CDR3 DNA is TGTGCCAGCAGCCAAGTTAGGGTTAGCTCTGGAAACACCATATATTTT. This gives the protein CASSQVRVSSGNTIYF.

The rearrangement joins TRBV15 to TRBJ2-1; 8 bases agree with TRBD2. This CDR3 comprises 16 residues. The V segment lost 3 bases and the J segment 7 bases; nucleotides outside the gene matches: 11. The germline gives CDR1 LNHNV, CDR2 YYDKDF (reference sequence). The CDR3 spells CATSRFPGLGENEQFF. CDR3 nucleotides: TGTGCCACCAGCAGGTTCCCGGGACTAGGTGAGAATGAGCAGTTCTTC.